This T cell receptor (beta chain) was identified in a study of blood T cell repertoires in COVID-19. Study summary: Italy, Spain and the United States were the sources of the convalescent and acute COVID-19 samples. PBMCs, B-cell-depleted T cells, or T cells were the source of the cDNA or gDNA that made up the material.

In the authors' methods: The assay estimated nucleated cells by amplifying reference gene primers. Some clones are missing from TCRdb's copy, which holds only in-frame ones; the method was immunoSEQ multiplex PCR. That table furnishes V, J and clone size, whereas the DNA furnished D and trimming. The data contain around 34,000 clones, 80% of them seen just once; the ten biggest clones take up under 15%. Germline-derived CDR1 and CDR2 are MNHEY and SVGAGI. CDR3 length: 14 amino acids. The ends lost 4 bases at V and 2 bases at J; junction bases unmatched: 4. The chain combines TRBV6-5 with TRBJ1-2; 7 bases align to TRBD1. The sequence derives from a woman in her 70s with acute or convalescent COVID-19. Sequenced input: peripheral blood. In DNA, the CDR3 is TGTGCCAGCAGTTTGACAGGGAAGAACTATGGCTACACCTTC. It is translated as CASSLTGKNYGYTF.